This T cell receptor beta chain was found in a study of T cells in Graves' hyperthyroidism and ophthalmopathy. This clonotype occurred many times. V shed 4 bases, J shed 5 bases, and the junction held 6 bases outside the gene matches. The CDR3 runs to 15 residues. Germline loops: CDR1 SNHLY, CDR2 FYNNEI. From approximately 9.1 ml of fresh peripheral blood, PBMCs were isolated. Amplification targeted TCR beta CDR3 regions from RNA transcripts. In the first-round RT-PCR of the TCR CDR3, the HTBI primer set was used. From the multiplex PCR reads, TCRdb called clonotypes with MiXCR, one entry per CDR3 protein. The sample includes approximately 420,000 distinct CDR3 sequences, roughly 13% of them seen just once.

This receptor was identified in a woman younger than 35 with Graves' hyperthyroidism. Sequencing was performed on blood. This chain connects TRBV2 to TRBJ1-5; 9 nucleotides line up with TRBD1. CDR3 amino acids: CASSGRDRVDQPQHF. CDR3 coding DNA: TGTGCCAGCAGTGGCCGGGACAGGGTTGATCAGCCCCAGCATTTT.